This is a list of T cell receptor beta chains from one sample in a study of T cell clones after liver transplantation. Using immunoSEQ multiplex PCR, the repertoire was profiled, and TCRdb retains in-frame clones only, with some absent. The repertoire holds around 19,000 clones, with more than 65% as singletons. Sequencing used CD8+ T cells from blood, obtained 54 months after liver transplant. These TCRs come from a human patient who received a liver transplant. A subset of T cells may come from the graft donor. Each CDR3 is given with its conserved first and last residue. The D gene is left open where the match is weak. A row's size may be missing; if present it is once, few, many or a size class.

j_call	v_call	clone_size	d_call	cdr3_nt	cdr3_aa
TRBJ2-7	TRBV27	medium-sized	NA	TGTGCCAGCAGCATGGACAGTCTTCTCTACGAGCAGTACTTC	CASSMDSLLYEQYF
TRBJ2-3	TRBV9	NA	TRBD2	TGTGCCAGCAGCGTATCAGCGGGGGGGACGGTGGATACGCAGTATTTT	CASSVSAGGTVDTQYF
TRBJ2-1	TRBV30	NA	TRBD2	TGTGCCTGCCCAGCGAGCGGGGTAGGATACAATGAGCAGTTCTTC	CACPASGVGYNEQFF
TRBJ1-2	TRBV25-1	NA	NA	TGTGCCAGCAGTGAATCCTCGCTGGCTCGGGGTGGCTACACCTTC	CASSESSLARGGYTF
TRBJ1-1	TRBV19	NA	TRBD1	TGTGCCAGTGGTAGGGGGCTTAGCACTGAAGCTTTCTTT	CASGRGLSTEAFF
TRBJ2-3	TRBV20-1	NA	NA	TGCAGTGCCCGATCGCGAAATACGCAGTATTTT	CSARSRNTQYF
TRBJ1-1	TRBV6-5	NA	NA	TGTGCCAGCAGTTACTTTGGGGGCACGACCACTGAAGCTTTCTTT	CASSYFGGTTTEAFF
TRBJ1-1	TRBV11-3	once	NA	TGTGCCAGCAGCCCGACAGTGAACACTGAAGCTTTCTTT	CASSPTVNTEAFF
TRBJ1-5	TRBV27	NA	NA	TGTGCCAGCAGTTTAGATTTGTCGGGTCAGCCCCAGCATTTT	CASSLDLSGQPQHF
TRBJ1-6	TRBV2	NA	NA	TGTGCCAGCAGTGATGAAGTGGGCCCGCGGGGAGCTTATAATTCACCCCTCCACTTT	CASSDEVGPRGAYNSPLHF
TRBJ2-2	TRBV6-1	NA	NA	TGTGCCAGCCAGGACGGTAACACCGGGGAGCTGTTTTTT	CASQDGNTGELFF
TRBJ2-7	TRBV13	NA	TRBD1	TGTGCCAGCAGCTTTGGGTTCAGGGGGGAGCAGTACTTC	CASSFGFRGEQYF
TRBJ1-6	TRBV29-1	few	NA	TGCAGCGTTTGGACGGGCTCCGTAGATTCACCCCTCCACTTT	CSVWTGSVDSPLHF
TRBJ2-7	TRBV10-3	NA	TRBD2	TGTGCCATCAGTGACCCAGCGGGGGACCAATACGAGCAGTACTTC	CAISDPAGDQYEQYF
TRBJ1-2	TRBV7-9	NA	NA	TGTGCCAGCAGCTTAACGTTGGAGGGCTACACCTTC	CASSLTLEGYTF
TRBJ2-3	TRBV5-4	NA	TRBD2	TGTGCCAGCAGCTTGTATGGGCGGGGGAGCTACAGGGATACGCAGTATTTT	CASSLYGRGSYRDTQYF
TRBJ2-1	TRBV6-6	NA	NA	TGTGCCAGCAGTCTATACACCGATGAGCAGTTCTTC	CASSLYTDEQFF
TRBJ1-1	TRBV5-1	NA	NA	TGCGCCAGCAGCTTGATCTCCGGGGAAGCTTTCTTT	CASSLISGEAFF
TRBJ1-1	TRBV10-3	once	NA	TGTGCCATCAGTGAGTCGGGACAAAAGACTGAAGCTTTCTTT	CAISESGQKTEAFF
TRBJ2-2	TRBV10-1	NA	NA	TGCGCCAGCAGGGACACCTCCACCGGGGAGCTGTTTTTT	CASRDTSTGELFF
TRBJ1-3	TRBV11-3	NA	NA	TGTGCCAGCAGCTCCCGGGACGCCGACTCTGGAAACACCATATATTTT	CASSSRDADSGNTIYF
TRBJ2-1	TRBV19	NA	NA	TGTGCCAGTAGTACCCACAGGGCGGATGAGCAGTTCTTC	CASSTHRADEQFF
TRBJ2-3	TRBV7-3	NA	NA	TGTGCCAGCAGCTTATCTGAAGATCGGGGGAACACAGATACGCAGTATTTT	CASSLSEDRGNTDTQYF
TRBJ1-4	TRBV6-1	NA	TRBD1	TGTGCCAGCAGTCTAAACAACAGGGGAGGTGAAAAACTGTTTTTT	CASSLNNRGGEKLFF
TRBJ1-6	TRBV30	NA	TRBD1	TGTGCCTGGGGACAGGGGAGATCACCCCTCCACTTT	CAWGQGRSPLHF
TRBJ2-1	TRBV6-5	few	NA	TGTGCCAGCAGTTACGGGGCAGGAGGCAATGAGCAGTTCTTC	CASSYGAGGNEQFF
TRBJ1-1	TRBV5-6	NA	NA	TGTGCCAGCAGCACGACGGTGAACACTGAAGCTTTCTTT	CASSTTVNTEAFF
TRBJ2-7	TRBV5-5	NA	NA	TGTGCCAGCAGCTTGGCTGATGGAGGATTACAGTACTTC	CASSLADGGLQYF
TRBJ1-6	TRBV6-5	NA	TRBD1	TGTGCCAGCAGTTCAGACAGGGGGCTTAGTAATTCACCCCTCCACTTT	CASSSDRGLSNSPLHF